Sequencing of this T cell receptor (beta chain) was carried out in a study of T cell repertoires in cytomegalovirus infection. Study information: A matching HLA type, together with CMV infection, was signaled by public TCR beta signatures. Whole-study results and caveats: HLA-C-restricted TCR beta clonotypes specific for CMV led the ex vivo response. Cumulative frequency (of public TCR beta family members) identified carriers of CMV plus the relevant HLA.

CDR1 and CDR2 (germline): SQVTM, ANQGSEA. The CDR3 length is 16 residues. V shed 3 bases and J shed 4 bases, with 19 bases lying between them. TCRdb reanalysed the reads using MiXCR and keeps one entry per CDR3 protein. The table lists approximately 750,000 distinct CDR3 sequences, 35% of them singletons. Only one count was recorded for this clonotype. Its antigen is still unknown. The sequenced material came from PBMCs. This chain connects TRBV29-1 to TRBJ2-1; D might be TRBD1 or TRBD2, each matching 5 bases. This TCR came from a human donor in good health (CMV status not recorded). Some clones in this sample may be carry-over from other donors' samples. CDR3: CSVDYGAGRRYNEQFF. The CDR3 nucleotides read TGCAGCGTTGATTACGGGGCTGGACGGAGGTACAATGAGCAGTTCTTC.